The rows below give T cell receptor beta chains drawn from one sample of a study of blood T cell repertoires in COVID-19. The protocol was immunoSEQ multiplex PCR, while the TCRdb copy is restricted to in-frame clones and leaves out a portion. The sample yields 75,000 to 85,000 clones, approximately 85% seen once. Material: peripheral blood. All receptors come from a man aged 60 to 69 with COVID-19, enrolled during active disease. Each CDR3 is given with its conserved first and last residue. The D gene is left open where the match is weak. Clone size is shown for a subset of rows, as once, few, many or a class of expanded clone.

d_call	clone_size	v_call	j_call	cdr3_aa	cdr3_nt
NA	NA	TRBV7-3	TRBJ2-1	CASSLPGGGEQFF	TGTGCCAGCAGCTTACCTGGGGGCGGTGAGCAGTTCTTC
NA	few	TRBV6-4	TRBJ1-1	CASRPTEDTEAFF	TGTGCCAGCAGGCCGACAGAAGACACTGAAGCTTTCTTT
NA	NA	TRBV30	TRBJ2-1	CAWGRRAVYNEQFF	TGTGCCTGGGGGAGGAGGGCAGTCTACAATGAGCAGTTCTTC
TRBD2	NA	TRBV5-5	TRBJ2-7	CASSLGTSLYEQYF	TGTGCCAGCAGCCTAGGGACTAGCCTCTACGAGCAGTACTTC
NA	once	TRBV11-3	TRBJ2-7	CASSLESGPGYEQYF	TGTGCCAGCAGCTTAGAATCAGGGCCCGGCTACGAGCAGTACTTC
NA	NA	TRBV28	TRBJ1-4	CASSLRQFNEKLFF	TGTGCCAGCAGTTTACGACAGTTTAATGAAAAACTGTTTTTT
TRBD1	few	TRBV19	TRBJ2-1	CASSPPYDRGGNEQFF	TGTGCCAGTAGTCCACCCTATGACAGGGGGGGCAATGAGCAGTTCTTC
NA	NA	TRBV19	TRBJ2-2	CASTNRENTGELFF	TGTGCCAGTACAAACCGGGAGAACACCGGGGAGCTGTTTTTT
TRBD2	NA	TRBV3-1/TRBV3-2	TRBJ2-3	CASSARGVTDTQYF	TGTGCCAGCAGCGCTCGGGGGGTCACAGATACGCAGTATTTT
TRBD2	NA	TRBV7-2	TRBJ2-7	CASSLAGLAGGYEQYF	TGTGCCAGCAGCTTAGCCGGACTAGCGGGGGGCTACGAGCAGTACTTC
NA	NA	TRBV18	TRBJ1-5	CASSPPIANQPQHF	TGTGCCAGCTCACCACCGATAGCAAATCAGCCCCAGCATTTT
NA	NA	TRBV6-1	TRBJ1-5	CASSGKGWYSNQPQHF	TGTGCCAGCAGTGGAAAGGGGTGGTATAGCAATCAGCCCCAGCATTTT
TRBD1	few	TRBV24-1	TRBJ1-2	CATSEDRDGYTF	TGTGCCACCAGTGAGGACAGGGATGGCTACACCTTC
NA	NA	TRBV3-1/TRBV3-2	TRBJ2-7	CASSQGRILSGYEQYF	TGTGCCAGCAGCCAAGGAAGGATCCTCTCGGGCTACGAGCAGTACTTC
TRBD1	once	TRBV18	TRBJ1-3	CASSPPQTGAGNTIYF	TGTGCCAGCTCACCCCCGCAGACAGGGGCTGGAAACACCATATATTTT
TRBD1	NA	TRBV5-1	TRBJ2-2	CASSLERGPITGELFF	TGCGCCAGCAGCTTGGAAAGGGGGCCTATCACCGGGGAGCTGTTTTTT
NA	NA	TRBV5-1	TRBJ1-6	CASTLRPEYNSPLHF	TGCGCCAGCACACTGCGCCCTGAGTATAATTCACCCCTCCACTTT
TRBD1	once	TRBV29-1	TRBJ1-1	CSVASGQGKSEAFF	TGCAGCGTCGCTTCGGGACAGGGGAAGTCTGAAGCTTTCTTT
TRBD1	NA	TRBV19	TRBJ2-3	CASSIDRVSTDTQYF	TGTGCCAGTAGTATTGACAGGGTCAGTACAGATACGCAGTATTTT
NA	few	TRBV5-6	TRBJ1-3	CASSFRPHGPGNTIYF	TGTGCCAGCAGCTTCCGGCCCCATGGGCCAGGAAACACCATATATTTT
TRBD1	NA	TRBV6-5	TRBJ2-1	CAIRPGQAYNEQFF	TGTGCCATCCGACCGGGACAGGCGTACAATGAGCAGTTCTTC
NA	NA	TRBV14	TRBJ2-7	CASSHSGEQYF	TGTGCCAGCAGCCATAGCGGCGAGCAGTACTTC
NA	NA	TRBV7-3	TRBJ1-1	CASSPQRDTEAFF	TGTGCCAGCAGCCCACAGCGGGACACTGAAGCTTTCTTT
NA	NA	TRBV19	TRBJ2-5	CASSRLISYQETQYF	TGTGCCAGTAGTAGACTAATCTCGTACCAAGAGACCCAGTACTTC
TRBD2	NA	TRBV5-6	TRBJ2-7	CASSLLAGDEQYF	TGTGCCAGCAGCTTACTAGCGGGAGACGAGCAGTACTTC
NA	NA	TRBV4-1	TRBJ2-1	CASSQGTVHEQFF	TGCGCCAGCAGCCAAGGGACTGTCCACGAGCAGTTCTTC
NA	NA	TRBV9	TRBJ2-1	CASSSRQPSSYNEQFF	TGTGCCAGCAGCTCTCGACAGCCCAGCTCCTACAATGAGCAGTTCTTC
TRBD1	NA	TRBV25-1	TRBJ1-2	CASSEYAGTGGGYTF	TGTGCCAGCAGTGAATATGCCGGGACAGGAGGAGGCTACACCTTC
NA	NA	TRBV5-4	TRBJ1-2	CASSLAGVDYGYTF	TGTGCCAGCAGCTTGGCGGGGGTTGACTATGGCTACACCTTC
NA	NA	TRBV19	TRBJ1-3	CASYPTDSSGNTIYF	TGTGCCAGTTATCCGACAGACAGCTCTGGAAACACCATATATTTT
TRBD1	NA	TRBV6-1	TRBJ1-2	CASSEAIGDRGLGYGYTF	TGTGCCAGCAGTGAAGCGATTGGGGACAGGGGTTTGGGCTATGGCTACACCTTC
TRBD1	NA	TRBV24-1	TRBJ1-2	CATSPGTGEYVYGYTF	TGTGCCACCAGCCCGGGGACAGGGGAGTACGTCTATGGCTACACCTTC
NA	NA	TRBV7-7	TRBJ2-3	CASSLVVADTQYF	TGTGCCAGCAGCTTAGTGGTAGCAGATACGCAGTATTTT
NA	few	TRBV5-1	TRBJ1-1	CASKGEHEAFF	TGCGCCAGCAAAGGAGAACATGAAGCTTTCTTT
NA	NA	TRBV25-1	TRBJ2-2	CASSLLIDTGELFF	TGTGCCAGCAGTTTGCTCATAGACACCGGGGAGCTGTTTTTT
NA	NA	TRBV10-3	TRBJ1-5	CAISDVAVSNQPQHF	TGTGCCATCAGTGACGTGGCAGTTAGCAATCAGCCCCAGCATTTT
NA	NA	TRBV28	TRBJ1-2	CASSPREWGYGYTF	TGTGCCAGCAGCCCCCGGGAGTGGGGCTATGGCTACACCTTC
TRBD1	NA	TRBV19	TRBJ2-3	CASSPPGQGPSPGTQYF	TGTGCCAGTAGTCCCCCCGGACAGGGCCCCTCTCCGGGTACGCAGTATTTT
TRBD2	NA	TRBV6-6	TRBJ2-7	CASSSSGESSYEQYF	TGTGCCAGCAGTTCTAGCGGGGAGAGCTCCTACGAGCAGTACTTC
NA	NA	TRBV6-5	TRBJ2-7	CASSYSRGYEQYF	TGTGCCAGCAGTTACTCTAGGGGCTACGAGCAGTACTTC
TRBD1	NA	TRBV7-9	TRBJ1-3	CASKRQGVTIYF	TGTGCCAGCAAAAGACAGGGAGTCACCATATATTTT
NA	NA	TRBV7-2	TRBJ1-6	CASSLVPRNYSPLHF	TGTGCCAGCAGCTTAGTTCCCAGAAATTACTCACCCCTCCACTTT
NA	NA	TRBV5-4	TRBJ1-4	CASSLGQTNEKLFF	TGTGCCAGCAGCTTGGGCCAGACTAATGAAAAACTGTTTTTT
TRBD1	NA	TRBV28	TRBJ1-6	CASSTKTGGVGSPLHF	TGTGCCAGCAGTACAAAAACAGGGGGCGTTGGTTCACCCCTCCACTTT
TRBD1	NA	TRBV6-4	TRBJ1-1	CASSESGQGSTEAFF	TGTGCCAGCAGTGAATCGGGACAGGGCTCCACTGAAGCTTTCTTT
TRBD2	NA	TRBV7-6	TRBJ2-2	CASSQTSGVTGELFF	TGTGCCAGCAGCCAAACTAGCGGAGTAACCGGGGAGCTGTTTTTT
TRBD1	NA	TRBV29-1	TRBJ1-1	CSVAPHLRTGEEAFF	TGCAGCGTTGCCCCGCACTTAAGGACAGGGGAAGAAGCTTTCTTT
NA	NA	TRBV7-7	TRBJ2-5	CASSATGTYQETQYF	TGTGCCAGCAGCGCTACGGGGACATACCAAGAGACCCAGTACTTC
TRBD1	many	TRBV5-1	TRBJ1-1	CASVEGAMNTEAFF	TGCGCCAGCGTGGAGGGGGCCATGAACACTGAAGCTTTCTTT